The rows below give T cell receptor beta chains drawn from one sample of a study of shared clonotypes between healthy human individuals. Here immunoSEQ multiplex PCR was the method, and the copy in TCRdb shows in-frame clones only, minus some. The table has more than 1.2 million clones, 98% to 99% seen once; the top ten hold roughly 0.36%. Input material: naive CD4+ T cells sorted from blood. The source is a man aged 30 to 45 in good health. CDR3s include the opening cysteine and the closing phenylalanine or tryptophan. The D gene is left open where the match is weak. Clone size appears in some rows only: once, few, many, or a class for an expanded clone.

j_call clone_size d_call v_call cdr3_aa cdr3_nt
TRBJ2-7 . . TRBV29-1 CSVMSHRNPYEQYF TGCAGCGTGATGAGCCACAGGAATCCCTACGAGCAGTACTTC
TRBJ2-1 once TRBD2 TRBV5-4 CASRNLAGGRDEQFF TGTGCCAGCAGAAACCTAGCGGGAGGGAGGGATGAGCAGTTCTTC
TRBJ2-3 . . TRBV7-3 CASSVEGATDTQYF TGTGCCAGCAGTGTGGAGGGGGCCACAGATACGCAGTATTTT
TRBJ2-3 . TRBD2 TRBV7-9 CASSSPGLAGVLGTQYF TGTGCCAGCAGTTCTCCAGGACTAGCGGGAGTACTGGGTACGCAGTATTTT
TRBJ1-1 once . TRBV2 CASSDPVHPEAFF TGTGCCAGCAGTGATCCCGTTCACCCTGAAGCTTTCTTT
TRBJ1-5 . . TRBV15 CATSRPRRGGQPQHF TGTGCCACCAGCAGACCCCGTCGGGGGGGTCAGCCCCAGCATTTT
TRBJ2-4 . . TRBV5-1 CASSPNQGTKNIQYF TGCGCCAGCAGCCCAAATCAGGGGACCAAAAACATTCAGTACTTC
TRBJ2-1 . . TRBV9 CASSVGHRGINEQFF TGTGCCAGCAGCGTAGGACACCGCGGGATCAATGAGCAGTTCTTC
TRBJ2-1 . TRBD2 TRBV6-4 CASSGLAGERGEQFF TGTGCCAGCAGTGGACTGGCGGGAGAGCGGGGTGAGCAGTTCTTC
TRBJ2-5 . . TRBV10-1 CASSGPQGTQYF TGCGCCAGCAGTGGGCCGCAGGGGACCCAGTACTTC
TRBJ1-5 . . TRBV7-2 CASSLEPHRNQPQHF TGTGCCAGCAGCTTAGAACCACACCGCAATCAGCCCCAGCATTTT
TRBJ1-1 . . TRBV9 CASSVEADMNTEAFF TGTGCCAGCAGCGTAGAGGCAGACATGAACACTGAAGCTTTCTTT
TRBJ1-2 . . TRBV7-8 CASSLLQLSAGYTF TGTGCCAGCAGCCTACTACAACTTAGTGCGGGCTACACCTTC
TRBJ2-3 . TRBD2 TRBV6-5 CASRISGSSTDTQYF TGTGCCAGCAGGATCAGCGGGAGTTCGACAGATACGCAGTATTTT
TRBJ1-1 . . TRBV29-1 CSGAVGFDTEAFF TGCAGCGGGGCCGTGGGATTTGATACTGAAGCTTTCTTT
TRBJ1-5 . TRBD1 TRBV19 CASISTGTSNQPQHF TGTGCCAGTATTTCGACAGGGACTAGCAATCAGCCCCAGCATTTT
TRBJ2-2 . . TRBV6-4 CASSFQRSGELFF TGTGCCAGCAGTTTCCAGAGATCCGGGGAGCTGTTTTTT
TRBJ2-7 few . TRBV7-9 CASSQGQPPYEQYF TGTGCCAGCAGCCAGGGACAACCTCCCTACGAGCAGTACTTC
TRBJ2-7 . TRBD2 TRBV19 CASSILAGTEQYF TGTGCCAGTAGTATCCTAGCGGGAACCGAGCAGTACTTC
TRBJ2-7 . TRBD1 TRBV30 CAWGTGGYSYEQYF TGTGCCTGGGGCACAGGGGGGTACTCCTACGAGCAGTACTTC
TRBJ2-3 once TRBD2 TRBV5-1 CASSLPVAGGPDTQYF TGCGCCAGCAGCTTGCCCGTAGCGGGAGGGCCAGATACGCAGTATTTT
TRBJ2-3 . . TRBV9 CASSALVSTDTQYF TGTGCCAGCAGCGCACTAGTTAGCACAGATACGCAGTATTTT
TRBJ2-3 . TRBD2 TRBV5-1 CASSLMSGRVDTQYF TGCGCCAGCAGCTTGATGAGCGGGAGGGTTGATACGCAGTATTTT
TRBJ2-1 . . TRBV19 CAARGGALYNEQFF TGTGCCGCACGTGGGGGGGCACTTTACAATGAGCAGTTCTTC
TRBJ1-3 . . TRBV7-6 CASSSDRRPGNTIYF TGTGCCAGCAGCTCAGACAGGAGGCCGGGAAACACCATATATTTT
TRBJ2-1 . . TRBV4-3 CASSQDQGRNEQFF TGCGCCAGCAGCCAAGACCAGGGGCGCAATGAGCAGTTCTTC
TRBJ1-2 . TRBD1 TRBV28 CASSSPGTGGWYYGYTF TGTGCCAGCAGTTCACCCGGGACAGGGGGCTGGTACTATGGCTACACCTTC
TRBJ2-4 . TRBD1 TRBV28 CASSRHGTGPRGNIQYF TGTGCCAGCAGCAGACACGGGACAGGCCCTCGGGGAAACATTCAGTACTTC
TRBJ2-5 once . TRBV19 CAHSYKRLQETQYF TGTGCCCACTCATACAAGCGGCTTCAAGAGACCCAGTACTTC
TRBJ1-1 . . TRBV15 CATSRRGRDTEAFF TGTGCCACCAGCAGGAGGGGACGGGACACTGAAGCTTTCTTT
TRBJ2-2 . . TRBV5-1 CASRRTGNTGELFF TGCGCCAGCCGTAGGACGGGCAACACCGGGGAGCTGTTTTTT
TRBJ2-7 . TRBD2 TRBV27 CASSRTSGYEQYF TGTGCCAGTAGCCGGACTAGCGGCTACGAGCAGTACTTC
TRBJ1-2 . . TRBV4-1 CASSQNPRTSYGYTF TGCGCCAGCAGCCAGAACCCCAGGACCTCCTATGGCTACACCTTC
TRBJ2-1 . . TRBV28 CASSWAGSYNEQFF TGTGCCAGCAGTTGGGCAGGGTCCTACAATGAGCAGTTCTTC
TRBJ2-3 . . TRBV20-1 CSARTIDTQYF TGCAGTGCAAGGACTATTGATACGCAGTATTTT
TRBJ1-4 . . TRBV7-9 CASSPGQANEKLFF TGTGCCAGCAGCCCGGGACAAGCTAATGAAAAACTGTTTTTT
TRBJ2-7 once . TRBV7-7 CASSRTDSYEQYF TGTGCTAGCAGCCGGACCGACTCCTACGAGCAGTACTTC
TRBJ1-2 . . TRBV7-2 CASSLLPTRGDYGYTF TGTGCCAGCAGCTTACTTCCGACACGGGGCGACTATGGCTACACCTTC
TRBJ2-7 . . TRBV5-1 CASSLTETYEQYF TGCGCCAGCAGCCTGACAGAGACCTACGAGCAGTACTTC
TRBJ2-5 . . TRBV18 CASSPAAETQYF TGTGCCAGCTCACCTGCAGCGGAGACCCAGTACTTC
TRBJ2-5 . . TRBV5-4 CASSGRGKETQYF TGTGCCAGCAGCGGCCGGGGGAAAGAGACCCAGTACTTC
TRBJ2-1 . . TRBV15 CATSRDTGLINEQFF TGTGCCACCAGCAGAGATACGGGACTGATCAATGAGCAGTTCTTC
TRBJ2-7 . TRBD2 TRBV2 CASRISGSSYEQYF TGTGCCAGCAGGATTAGCGGGAGCTCCTACGAGCAGTACTTC
TRBJ2-1 . TRBD1 TRBV10-1 CASSPRQGYNEQFF TGCGCCAGCAGTCCGAGACAGGGCTACAATGAGCAGTTCTTC
TRBJ2-1 . . TRBV18 CASSPPKRTAGINEQFF TGTGCCAGCTCACCACCGAAGCGGACCGCCGGTATAAATGAGCAGTTCTTC
TRBJ2-7 . TRBD1 TRBV5-1 CASSLGGTGSYEQYF TGCGCCAGCAGCTTGGGGGGGACAGGGTCCTACGAGCAGTACTTC
TRBJ2-1 . . TRBV19 CASSIQLWAKQFF TGTGCCAGTAGTATCCAGTTGTGGGCTAAGCAGTTCTTC
TRBJ1-1 . . TRBV29-1 CSVGPGGTEAFF TGCAGCGTCGGACCAGGTGGGACTGAAGCTTTCTTT
TRBJ2-1 once TRBD1 TRBV29-1 CSVAGTGGYEQFF TGCAGCGTGGCCGGGACAGGGGGCTATGAGCAGTTCTTC
TRBJ1-1 . . TRBV7-9 CASSSGEAFF TGTGCCAGCAGCTCCGGAGAAGCTTTCTTT
TRBJ2-5 . TRBD2 TRBV15 CATSGFTSDQETQYF TGTGCCACCAGCGGCTTTACTAGCGATCAAGAGACCCAGTACTTC